These 17 T cell receptor beta chains originate from one sample sequenced in a study of blood T cell repertoires in COVID-19. Only in-frame clones appear in the TCRdb table, and some are missing; sequencing was by immunoSEQ multiplex PCR. The data show around 250,000 clones, with about 85% seen just once and 1.5% to 2% held by the top ten. The sample comprised peripheral blood. The receptors come from a man aged 30 to 39 who had recovered from COVID-19.

The chain carries TRBV10-3 and TRBJ2-3; TRBD2 agrees at 12 bases. Looked up from germline, CDR1 is ENHRY and CDR2 is SYGVKD. The CDR3 spans 15 residues. V gave up 11 bases and J gave up 2 bases; unmatched junction bases: 8. In nucleotides, the CDR3 is TGTGCCGCCGCCGGACTAGCGGGGTACACAGATACGCAGTATTTT. Protein: CAAAGLAGYTDTQYF.

V and J are TRBV7-2 and TRBJ1-6, with no clear D. The CDR3 consists of 14 residues. CDR1 is SGHTA, CDR2 FQGNSA, per germline. Trimming left V 5 bases short and J 6 bases short, with 11 bases between. The CDR3 nucleotides are TGTGCCAGCAGCCGCGAGGGATCTAATTCACCCCTCCACTTT. It is translated as CASSREGSNSPLHF.

The genes are TRBV3-1 (or the pseudogene TRBV3-2) and TRBJ1-5; D not certain. The V end lost 2 bases, the J end lost 4 bases, and 9 bases lay between the germline ends. Germline CDR1 LGHDT, CDR2 YNNKEL (reference sequence). The CDR3 runs to 14 residues. CDR3 region: CASSQYAGNQPQHF. The DNA for the CDR3 is TGTGCCAGCAGCCAATACGCGGGGAATCAGCCCCAGCATTTT.

The gene calls are TRBV11-1 and TRBJ2-3; D remains unclear. V was shortened by 5 bases and J by 7 bases, with 10 bases between the two germline ends. The V gene's germline CDR1 is SGHAT and CDR2 FQDESV (reference sequence). The CDR3 runs 12 residues. The CDR3 reads CASSTDQHTQYF. The CDR3 region has the DNA TGTGCCAGCAGCACAGACCAACATACGCAGTATTTT.

The CDR3, as DNA: TGCAGCGTTGACAAACGGGACAGGGGTACCTATGGCTACACCTTC. Protein product: CSVDKRDRGTYGYTF. V usage is TRBV29-1 and J usage is TRBJ1-2; 10 bases are shared with TRBD1. CDR1 is SQVTM and CDR2 is ANQGSEA in the germline V gene. V lost 3 bases and J lost 4; bases outside the gene matches: 8. The CDR3 runs 15 residues.

This chain joins TRBV7-8 and TRBJ1-6, with D possibly being TRBD1 (6 bases). The CDR3 is 16 residues long. The germline V and J ends were trimmed by 4 bases and 10 bases, with 20 bases remaining between them. Germline V gene lookup returns CDR1 SGHVS and CDR2 FQNEAQ. The CDR3 nucleotides are TGTGCCAGCAGCTCAAGTCTGGCGGGGGCCCGATCACCCCTCCACTTT. This gives the protein CASSSSLAGARSPLHF. The full variable domain, rest sourced from reference TRBV7-8 and TRBJ1-6, is GAGVSQSPRYKVAKRGQDVALRCDPISGHVSLFWYQQALGQGPEFLTYFQNEAQLDKSGLPSDRFFAERPEGSVSTLKIQRTQQEDSAVYLCASSSSLAGARSPLHFGNGTRLTVT.

The chain has TRBV29-1 and TRBJ1-1; perhaps TRBD1 as D (5 bases). Trimming took off 7 bases at V and 4 bases at J, with 13 bases between the two ends. The V gene's germline CDR1 is SQVTM and CDR2 ANQGSEA. CDR3 length equals 12 residues. The CDR3 DNA is TGCAGCGACCGGGGGAGGAGCACTGAAGCTTTCTTT. Protein product: CSDRGRSTEAFF.

This chain joins TRBV7-6 and TRBJ1-1; D perhaps matches TRBD1 (5 bases). The germline gives CDR1 SGHVS, CDR2 FNYEAQ. The CDR3 is 14 residues long. Trimming removed 6 bases from V and 1 base from J, with 12 bases in between. The DNA of the CDR3 is TGTGCCAGCAGTAGGGGCCCGAGGAACACTGAAGCTTTCTTT. Translation: CASSRGPRNTEAFF.

The chain combines TRBV10-1 with TRBJ2-1; 11 bases are shared with TRBD2. CDR1 and CDR2 from the germline V gene are WNHNN and SYGVQD (reference sequence). J lost 2 bases, V lost 0 bases, and 3 bases had no gene match. This CDR3 has 17 residues. In DNA form, the CDR3 reads TGCGCCAGCAGTGAGTCAGCTAGCGGGGGGCCCTACAATGAGCAGTTCTTC. Its protein is CASSESASGGPYNEQFF.

The genes are TRBV12-3 or TRBV12-4 and TRBJ2-1, with 8 bases that match TRBD2. Trimming removed 9 bases from V and 6 bases from J; junction bases left unmatched: 7. The CDR3 has 13 amino acids. The CDR3 nucleotides read TGTGCCAGTGGGACTAGTTCGCTCAATGAGCAGTTCTTC. Protein sequence: CASGTSSLNEQFF.

The rearrangement joins TRBV10-3 to TRBJ1-1; D possibly corresponds to TRBD1 (5 bases). The CDR3 has 15 residues. With 4 bases removed from V and 4 bases from J, the gap between germline ends came to 16 bases. Germline V lookup: CDR1 ENHRY, CDR2 SYGVKD. The CDR3 sequence is CAISGQTGGSTEAFF. As DNA, the CDR3 is TGTGCCATCAGTGGCCAGACGGGGGGTAGCACTGAAGCTTTCTTT.

In its sample, this clone was seen a few times. The rearrangement uses TRBV14 and TRBJ1-1; D is undetermined. Germline V gene lookup returns CDR1 SGHDN and CDR2 FVKESK. The CDR3 extends over 12 amino acids. V lost 4 bases and J lost 3, with 6 bases in between. The CDR3 coding sequence is TGTGCCAGCAGCCCGTTTGACACTGAAGCTTTCTTT. Translation gives CASSPFDTEAFF.

The CDR3 loop is CASSDRAGGGTDTQYF. Written as DNA, the CDR3 is TGTGCCAGCAGTGACCGAGCGGGGGGCGGCACAGATACGCAGTATTTT. The gene calls are TRBV6-4 and TRBJ2-3; 9 bases agree with TRBD2. CDR3 length: 16 residues. V shed 2 bases and J 1 base; nucleotides not matched to a gene: 4. Germline values: CDR1 MRHNA, CDR2 SNTAGT.

The CDR3 bases are TGCGCCAGCAGCTTTACAGGTGACACTGAAGCTTTCTTT. This codes for CASSFTGDTEAFF. The chain is built from TRBV5-1 and TRBJ1-1; D might be TRBD1 (5 bases). Germline CDR1 is SGHRS and CDR2 is YFSETQ. V was pared by 2 bases and J by 3 bases, with 8 bases between. This CDR3 is 13 amino acids long.

The genes are TRBV10-3 and TRBJ1-3; D gene uncertain. With 6 bases removed from V and 0 bases from J, the gap between germline ends came to 12 bases. The CDR3 is made up of 15 amino acids. CDR1 and CDR2 from the germline V gene are ENHRY and SYGVKD. The CDR3 spells CAIRNTAHSGNTIYF. CDR3 coding DNA: TGTGCCATCAGAAATACTGCCCACTCTGGAAACACCATATATTTT.

CDR3 sequence (DNA): TGTGTCAGAAGCCCGTCCGGGACTAGCAAGATCCCCTACGAGCAGTACGTC. Translated: CVRSPSGTSKIPYEQYV. This rearrangement joins TRBV7-5 to TRBJ2-7; the listed D gene, TRBD2, was not tested against the DNA. TRBV7-5 is given as a pseudogene. CDR3 length: 17 residues.

V is TRBV28 and J is TRBJ2-1; 8 bases are shared with TRBD2. V was pared by 8 bases and J by 5 bases, with 11 bases of the junction left unmatched. The V gene's germline CDR1 is MDHEN and CDR2 SYDVKM. The length of the CDR3 is 15 residues. CDR3 sequence reads: CASDSGGAKDNEQFF. The CDR3 bases are TGTGCCAGCGACTCGGGGGGGGCCAAGGACAATGAGCAGTTCTTC.